The rows below give T cell receptor beta chains drawn from one sample of a study of T cell responses to AZD1222 COVID-19 vaccine. Data came from immunoSEQ multiplex PCR; TCRdb stores just in-frame clones and leaves some out. The table includes about 150,000 clones, about 86% detected once. The specimen comprised peripheral blood, sampled 28 days after the second AZD1222 dose. These receptors came from an adult who received the AZD1222 COVID-19 vaccine. CDR3s include the opening cysteine and the closing phenylalanine or tryptophan. Fields, in order: J gene, V gene, CDR3 length, CDR3 protein.

>TRBJ1-3|TRBV5-5|16
CASSLGHISSGNTIYF
>TRBJ2-7|TRBV5-1|15
CASSYRTGSSYEQYF
>TRBJ1-1|TRBV2|15
CASSATRSLNTEAFF
>TRBJ1-1|TRBV3-1/TRBV3-2|14
CASSHTGKNTEAFF
>TRBJ1-1|TRBV19|13
CASSIMGGTEAFF
>TRBJ1-5|TRBV4-1|14
CASSARISNQPQHF
>TRBJ2-4|TRBV7-8|14
CASSLVQKGNIQYF
>TRBJ2-7|TRBV27|14
CASSRGGTGVEQYF
>TRBJ1-4|TRBV18|14
CASSPQGTGEKLFF
>TRBJ1-1|TRBV6-5|14
CASSTRTGALEAFF
>TRBJ2-7|TRBV29-1|13
CSVEDKAGLEQYF
>TRBJ1-3|TRBV7-2|14
CASTGGSAGNTIYF
>TRBJ1-2|TRBV4-1|15
CASSPGQGDNYGYTF
>TRBJ2-3|TRBV9|12
CASSVGGNTQYF
>TRBJ2-5|TRBV9|13
CASSVEGMGTQYF
>TRBJ1-4|TRBV19|14
CASRGRVTNEKLFF
>TRBJ1-4|TRBV19|15
CASSITGSSGEKLFF
>TRBJ2-2|TRBV6-2/TRBV6-3|17
CASSTDRVFGYSGELFF
>TRBJ2-3|TRBV20-1|14
CSASDGRGTDTQYF
>TRBJ2-7|TRBV19|14
CASSESDRAYEQYF
>TRBJ1-2|TRBV19|17
CASSIFSGDGRFYGYTF
>TRBJ2-3|TRBV5-5|15
CASNIMTGRSDTQYF
>TRBJ2-6|TRBV29-1|16
CSASRDTDSGANVLTF
>TRBJ2-1|TRBV27|16
CASSPYRGGTLNEQFF
>TRBJ1-4|TRBV7-9|16
CASSFPPGQGYEKLFF
>TRBJ1-2|TRBV7-9|16
CASSGPGTAANYGYTF
>TRBJ1-1|TRBV7-9|14
CASSPIGGGTEAFF
>TRBJ2-1|TRBV7-8|12
CASSPGDNEQFF
>TRBJ1-4|TRBV3-1/TRBV3-2|11
CASSQWQELFF
>TRBJ2-2|TRBV2|14
CASTGQGGTGELFF
>TRBJ1-6|TRBV5-1|16
CASSLGQGRSNSPLHF
>TRBJ1-2|TRBV2|13
CASNGPGGSGYTF
>TRBJ1-2|TRBV10-2|15
CASTSQGQNNYGYTF
>TRBJ2-4|TRBV14|18
CASSQEERNLIAKNIQYF
>TRBJ1-2|TRBV10-2|12
CASSERLDGYTF
>TRBJ2-1|TRBV3-1/TRBV3-2|12
CASGLRENEQFF
>TRBJ1-3|TRBV28|14
CATGQGLSGNTIYF
>TRBJ1-1|TRBV19|13
CASNSGGTTEAFF
>TRBJ1-1|TRBV30|15
CAWSAPGLLNTEAFF
>TRBJ1-6|TRBV6-5|13
CASKQGIYSPLHF
>TRBJ1-5|TRBV4-1|12
CASSDRNQPQHF
>TRBJ2-3|TRBV7-2|17
CASSAKLAGGHTDTQYF
>TRBJ2-1|TRBV18|16
CASSPPGLPRSNEQFF
>TRBJ2-1|TRBV7-2|13
CASKAQVVNEQFF
>TRBJ2-3|TRBV3-1/TRBV3-2|15
CASSQWVAATDTQYF
>TRBJ1-1|TRBV3-1/TRBV3-2|16
CASSQGGHRGGTEAFF
>TRBJ2-7|TRBV27|15
CASRGAGGHFYEQYF
>TRBJ2-5|TRBV28|16
CASSSGAHTSQETQYF
>TRBJ1-2|TRBV5-1|13
CASSPQGVYGYTF
>TRBJ2-3|TRBV19|12
CASSERLDTQYF
>TRBJ1-5|TRBV2|14
CARRDGKDNQPQHF
>TRBJ1-4|TRBV27|12
CASSFTNEKLFF
>TRBJ1-1|TRBV2|14
CASRLERGDTEAFF
>TRBJ1-2|TRBV30|14
CAWSVQSGFSGYTF
>TRBJ2-7|TRBV3-1/TRBV3-2|14
CASSQWGTSYEQYF
>TRBJ2-5|TRBV5-1|15
CATTRDGNYQETQYF
>TRBJ2-5|TRBV7-8|15
CASSLARPPGETQYF